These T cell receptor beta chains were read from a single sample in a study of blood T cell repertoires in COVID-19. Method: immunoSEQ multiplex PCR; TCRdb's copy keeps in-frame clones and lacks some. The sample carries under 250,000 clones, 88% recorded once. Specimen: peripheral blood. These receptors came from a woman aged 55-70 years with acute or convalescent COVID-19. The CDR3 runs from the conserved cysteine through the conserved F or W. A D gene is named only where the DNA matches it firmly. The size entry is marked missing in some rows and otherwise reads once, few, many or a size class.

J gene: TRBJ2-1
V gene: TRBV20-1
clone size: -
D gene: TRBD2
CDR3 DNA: TGCAGTGCTAGTTCCGGGACTAGCTACAATGAGCAGTTCTTC
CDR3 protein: CSASSGTSYNEQFF

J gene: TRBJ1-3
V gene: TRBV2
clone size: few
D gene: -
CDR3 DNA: TGTGCCAGCAGTGATCCATTGAACCGGGGGGGAACTGGAAACACCATATATTTT
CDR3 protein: CASSDPLNRGGTGNTIYF

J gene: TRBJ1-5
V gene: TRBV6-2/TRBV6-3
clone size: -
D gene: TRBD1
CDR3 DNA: TGTGCCAGCAGTCGACAGGGGAGTAATCAGCCCCAGCATTTT
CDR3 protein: CASSRQGSNQPQHF

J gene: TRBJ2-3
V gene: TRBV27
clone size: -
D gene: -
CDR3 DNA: TGTGCCAGCAGTTTAACGGGGAGTACAGATACGCAGTATTTT
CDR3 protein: CASSLTGSTDTQYF

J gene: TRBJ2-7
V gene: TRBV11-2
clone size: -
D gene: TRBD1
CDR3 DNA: TGTGCCAGCAGCTTTGGGACAGAGGACTACGAGCAGTACTTC
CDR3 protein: CASSFGTEDYEQYF

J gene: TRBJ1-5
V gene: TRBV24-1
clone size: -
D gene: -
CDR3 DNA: TGTGCCACCAGTGATGCCGGGGAGGGAGGCGGCAATCAGCCCCAGCATTTT
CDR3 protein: CATSDAGEGGGNQPQHF

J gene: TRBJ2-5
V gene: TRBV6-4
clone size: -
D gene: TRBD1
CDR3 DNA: TGTGCCAGCAGTCCGACAGGGGTTGTGGGGACCCAGTACTTC
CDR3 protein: CASSPTGVVGTQYF

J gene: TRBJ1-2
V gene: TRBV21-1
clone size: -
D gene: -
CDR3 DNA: TGTGCCAGCAGCAAAGCATCGTGGGACAGGGGGTGGGGCTATGGCTACACCTTC
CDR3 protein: CASSKASWDRGWGYGYTF

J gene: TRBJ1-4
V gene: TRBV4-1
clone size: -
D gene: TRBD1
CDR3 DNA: TGCGCCAGCAGCCAACCGGACAGGGGTACAACTAATGAAAAACTGTTTTTT
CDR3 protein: CASSQPDRGTTNEKLFF

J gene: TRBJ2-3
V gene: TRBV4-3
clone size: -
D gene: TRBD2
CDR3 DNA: TGCGCCAGCAGCCAAGCGGGACTAGCGGCACCTACGCAGTATTTT
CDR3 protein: CASSQAGLAAPTQYF

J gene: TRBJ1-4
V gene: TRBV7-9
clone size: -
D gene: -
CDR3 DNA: TGTGCCAGCAGCCCACGGGACGGCGGGGATGCAACTAATGAAAAACTGTTTTTT
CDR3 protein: CASSPRDGGDATNEKLFF

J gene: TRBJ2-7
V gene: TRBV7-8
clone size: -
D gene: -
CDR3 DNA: TGTGCCAGCAGCTCCCCTAGAACCCGTTCCTACGAGCAGTACTTC
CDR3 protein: CASSSPRTRSYEQYF

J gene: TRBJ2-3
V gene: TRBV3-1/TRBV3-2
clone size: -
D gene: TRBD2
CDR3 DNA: TGTGCCAGCAGCTTAGAGCGGGGCGTCTATACGCAGTATTTT
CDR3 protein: CASSLERGVYTQYF

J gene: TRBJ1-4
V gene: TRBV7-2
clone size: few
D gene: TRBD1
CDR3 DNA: TGTGCCAGCAGCCTACGGACAGGGGGCGATGAAAAACTGTTTTTT
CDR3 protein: CASSLRTGGDEKLFF

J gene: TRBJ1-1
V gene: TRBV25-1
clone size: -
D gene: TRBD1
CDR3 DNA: TGTGCCAGCAGTGAATTCGTACAGGGGACGTCGGACACTGAAGCTTTCTTT
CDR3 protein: CASSEFVQGTSDTEAFF

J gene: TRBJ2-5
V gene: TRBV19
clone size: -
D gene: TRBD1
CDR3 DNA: TGTGCCAGTAGTATAGGAAGGACAGGGACGGGGGAGACCCAGTACTTC
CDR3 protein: CASSIGRTGTGETQYF

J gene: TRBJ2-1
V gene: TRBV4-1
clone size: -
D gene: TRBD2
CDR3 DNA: TGCGCCAGCAGCCAAGAAGGCGGGAGGGCCGCCTACAATGAGCAGTTCTTC
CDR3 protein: CASSQEGGRAAYNEQFF

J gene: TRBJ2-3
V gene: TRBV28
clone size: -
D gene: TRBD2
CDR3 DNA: TGTGCCAGCACCAGACTAGCGGGAGTTGCTACGCAGTATTTT
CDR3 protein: CASTRLAGVATQYF

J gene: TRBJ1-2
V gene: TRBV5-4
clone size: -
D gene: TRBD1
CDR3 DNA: TGTGCCAGCAGCTTCCAGGGGGCGGGCTACACCTTC
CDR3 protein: CASSFQGAGYTF

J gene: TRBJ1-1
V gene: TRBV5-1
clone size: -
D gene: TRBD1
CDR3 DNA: TGCGCCAGCAGCATGGGGACAGGGCTCACTGAAGCTTTCTTT
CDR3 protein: CASSMGTGLTEAFF

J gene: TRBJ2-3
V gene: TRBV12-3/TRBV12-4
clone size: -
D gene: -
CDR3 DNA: TGTGCCAGCAGTTCTATCCGCACAGATACGCAGTATTTT
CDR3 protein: CASSSIRTDTQYF

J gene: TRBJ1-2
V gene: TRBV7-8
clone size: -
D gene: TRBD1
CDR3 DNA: TGTGCCAGCAGCCTGACAGGGGGCGACTATGGCTACACCTTC
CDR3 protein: CASSLTGGDYGYTF

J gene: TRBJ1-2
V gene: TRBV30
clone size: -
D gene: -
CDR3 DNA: TGTGCCTGGAGGCCCGGCAGGGGTGGCTACACCTTC
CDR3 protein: CAWRPGRGGYTF